This is a list of T cell receptor beta chains from one sample in a study of technical replicates of blood from a few donors. Sequencing used immunoSEQ multiplex PCR; TCRdb keeps in-frame clones, though not all of them. The repertoire has some 74,000 clones, 92% of them found once; the top ten carry over 0.3%. Input material: T cells isolated from PBMCs. The receptors shown here come from a human donor in good health. Each CDR3 is given with its conserved first and last residue. Fields, in order: CDR3 protein, J gene, clone size, V gene, CDR3 length. Some rows have no size entry. The others give once, few or many, or a class for an expanded clone.

CDR3 protein: CASSFTTGSTEAFF
J gene: TRBJ1-1
clone size: once
V gene: TRBV5-6
CDR3 length: 14

CDR3 protein: CASSFGTGGEQFF
J gene: TRBJ2-1
clone size: .
V gene: TRBV11-3
CDR3 length: 13

CDR3 protein: CASWKDRVGTEAFF
J gene: TRBJ1-1
clone size: .
V gene: TRBV5-1
CDR3 length: 14

CDR3 protein: CASSLTSGTSTDTQYF
J gene: TRBJ2-3
clone size: .
V gene: TRBV7-3
CDR3 length: 16

CDR3 protein: CASSAMDRGDYGYTF
J gene: TRBJ1-2
clone size: .
V gene: TRBV9
CDR3 length: 15

CDR3 protein: CASSDSYGYTF
J gene: TRBJ1-2
clone size: .
V gene: TRBV6-1
CDR3 length: 11

CDR3 protein: CATSRRASISGELFF
J gene: TRBJ2-2
clone size: .
V gene: TRBV15
CDR3 length: 15

CDR3 protein: CASYPRWDYGYTF
J gene: TRBJ1-2
clone size: .
V gene: TRBV6-1
CDR3 length: 13

CDR3 protein: CASNPGWDEQFF
J gene: TRBJ2-1
clone size: .
V gene: TRBV2
CDR3 length: 12

CDR3 protein: CASSPWGAGGTGELFF
J gene: TRBJ2-2
clone size: .
V gene: TRBV7-7
CDR3 length: 16

CDR3 protein: CASSETGMNTEAFF
J gene: TRBJ1-1
clone size: .
V gene: TRBV6-1
CDR3 length: 14

CDR3 protein: CASSQRRNYEQYF
J gene: TRBJ2-7
clone size: .
V gene: TRBV4-1
CDR3 length: 13

CDR3 protein: CASSLAPGTDTQYF
J gene: TRBJ2-3
clone size: .
V gene: TRBV5-1
CDR3 length: 14

CDR3 protein: CASSSFYRGSNEKLFF
J gene: TRBJ1-4
clone size: .
V gene: TRBV27
CDR3 length: 16

CDR3 protein: CASSGAGATYEQYF
J gene: TRBJ2-7
clone size: .
V gene: TRBV18
CDR3 length: 14

CDR3 protein: CASSLVPGQGEQFF
J gene: TRBJ2-1
clone size: .
V gene: TRBV7-8
CDR3 length: 14

CDR3 protein: CASSEFPGLAVTDTQYF
J gene: TRBJ2-3
clone size: .
V gene: TRBV10-2
CDR3 length: 17

CDR3 protein: CASSFYPGLAGEETQYF
J gene: TRBJ2-5
clone size: .
V gene: TRBV5-4
CDR3 length: 17

CDR3 protein: CASSATRDHGYTF
J gene: TRBJ1-2
clone size: .
V gene: TRBV9
CDR3 length: 13

CDR3 protein: CASSPTFTMRGGAYEQYF
J gene: TRBJ2-7
clone size: .
V gene: TRBV18
CDR3 length: 18

CDR3 protein: CASSPRTGNEQFF
J gene: TRBJ2-1
clone size: .
V gene: TRBV6-6
CDR3 length: 13

CDR3 protein: CASSFGGIQEQYF
J gene: TRBJ2-7
clone size: .
V gene: TRBV7-8
CDR3 length: 13

CDR3 protein: CASSLETSTGELFF
J gene: TRBJ2-2
clone size: .
V gene: TRBV5-6
CDR3 length: 14

CDR3 protein: CASSLREGHLQYEQYF
J gene: TRBJ2-7
clone size: .
V gene: TRBV7-9
CDR3 length: 16

CDR3 protein: CSGDFGEQFF
J gene: TRBJ2-1
clone size: .
V gene: TRBV20-1
CDR3 length: 10

CDR3 protein: CASSIDPGRETQYF
J gene: TRBJ2-5
clone size: .
V gene: TRBV19
CDR3 length: 14

CDR3 protein: CASSVGKEVGQPQHF
J gene: TRBJ1-5
clone size: once
V gene: TRBV9
CDR3 length: 15

CDR3 protein: CASSIGALPSYEQYF
J gene: TRBJ2-7
clone size: .
V gene: TRBV19
CDR3 length: 15

CDR3 protein: CASSEQGGQPQHF
J gene: TRBJ1-5
clone size: .
V gene: TRBV2
CDR3 length: 13

CDR3 protein: CASSAGAIVNTQYF
J gene: TRBJ2-3
clone size: .
V gene: TRBV5-4
CDR3 length: 14

CDR3 protein: CASSLVAGYYEQYF
J gene: TRBJ2-7
clone size: once
V gene: TRBV7-9
CDR3 length: 14

CDR3 protein: CASREPGLAAYEQYF
J gene: TRBJ2-7
clone size: .
V gene: TRBV2
CDR3 length: 15

CDR3 protein: CASSSRGGDEKLFF
J gene: TRBJ1-4
clone size: .
V gene: TRBV7-6
CDR3 length: 14

CDR3 protein: CASSPDRANYGYTF
J gene: TRBJ1-2
clone size: .
V gene: TRBV6-1
CDR3 length: 14

CDR3 protein: CASSVVEGGNQPQHF
J gene: TRBJ1-5
clone size: once
V gene: TRBV9
CDR3 length: 15

CDR3 protein: CASSDYRDNQPQHF
J gene: TRBJ1-5
clone size: .
V gene: TRBV28
CDR3 length: 14

CDR3 protein: CASSLSSSGSMESNEQFF
J gene: TRBJ2-1
clone size: .
V gene: TRBV7-9
CDR3 length: 18

CDR3 protein: CAISLNREGYTF
J gene: TRBJ1-2
clone size: .
V gene: TRBV10-3
CDR3 length: 12

CDR3 protein: CASSPAGTGELFF
J gene: TRBJ2-2
clone size: .
V gene: TRBV7-9
CDR3 length: 13